This record concerns one T cell receptor (beta chain) sequence. Antigen specificity is unknown. Compared with germline, one end of the junction differs, possibly owing to a read error. This CDR3 region has 13 residues. Germline loops: CDR1 MNHEY, CDR2 SVGAGI. The entry originates in a study of tumor and adjacent non-tumor tissue in lung cancer. TCRbeta libraries were built with three rounds of nested PCR, modified from ARM-PCR. TCRdb reprocessed the multiplex PCR reads with MiXCR, giving one entry per CDR3 protein. The sample carries 70,000 to 90,000 distinct CDR3 sequences, over 80% recorded once. No cell sorting was done before RNA was extracted from the tissue. Findings of the study overall: Significantly higher TCR diversity was found in tumor than normal lung. Patients with more diverse tumor TCRs had worse survival. Top 100 clones took a larger repertoire share in normal lung.

Sequenced: lung tumor tissue. This TCR came from a woman between 50 and 59 years old with non-small cell lung cancer. This rearrangement joins TRBV6-5 to TRBJ2-3, with D hard to call. The CDR3 nucleotides read TGTCCCAGCAGCCCTGGTATGCCAGATACGCAGTACTTT. Protein: CPSSPGMPDTQYF.